This TCR beta chain was obtained from a study of beta chain features in type 1 diabetes (dated by TCRdb to the late 2010s). Regarding the study in general: Mean age, gender distribution, total cell number and subset yield were not different between patients and healthy donors. Across all samples, 107,917,701 sorted cells were examined, and cell number per subset correlated strongly with RNA yield. The study compared the TCRB repertoires of sorted circulating CD4+ T cell subsets in recently diagnosed type 1 diabetes patients with those in matched healthy donors. Regulatory and stem cell-like memory subsets were isolated from only 8 patients and roughly eight healthy donors, whereas naive and central memory subsets came from all 30 or so donors. What the study reported, not specific to this receptor: The naive, central memory and regulatory TCRB repertoires appeared to resemble one another more closely among patients than among healthy donors. PCR might favor shorter templates, but patient and control samples were amplified and corrected together, so any skew would affect both groups equally. Type 1 diabetes patients showed a moderate but significant shortening of TCRB CDR3 length in all four CD4+ subsets. Only small numbers of individuals were included in the HLA sub-analyses, which left unresolved whether HLA type had any influence on TCRB rearrangement. Because cDNA was sequenced instead of genomic DNA, activated cells with high expression could be over-represented, although the groups did not differ in activation or CD3 levels. At VDJ recombination sites, patients with type 1 diabetes made fewer insertions and deleted more nucleotides, a pattern implying thymic rearrangement abnormalities.

This clone was detected only a few times. It lacks a known antigen. No qualities accompany the bases; no much larger clone lies one base away. Unmatched junction bases come to 6, with V trimmed by 5 bases and J by 5 bases. CDR1 SQVTM and CDR2 ANQGSEA are derived from the germline V gene. From cysteine to phenylalanine, the CDR3 is 13 amino acids long. The sequence is cut down to CDR3 DNA, 39 bases in frame from base 1. From each donor, a single peripheral blood sample of roughly 0.11 L on average was drawn into heparinised tubes. A BD FACSAria II and a panel including CD45RO, CCR7, CD25, CD127, CD95 and CD27 were used to sort naive, central memory, regulatory and stem cell-like memory CD4+ T cells. Every sorted population had a purity above 95%. PBMCs were separated immediately by Lymphoprep density gradient centrifugation and were stained directly, without being cultured. Samples were stained and sorted in pairs, with one healthy donor and one patient per experiment, so that batch effects were minimized.

The entire amount of isolated RNA was reverse transcribed using the High Capacity cDNA Reverse Transcription Kit, so the sequenced TCRB transcripts were expressed ones. Naive, central memory and regulatory T cell samples underwent deep immunoSEQ sequencing, averaging around 3.7 million total reads per sample. After sorted cells were lysed in RLT buffer, RNA was extracted with DNase-treated RNeasy Micro or Mini kits, with the choice depending on cell number. To prevent cross-contamination, each cell subset was processed individually, whereas patient and healthy donor samples were processed jointly. TCRB sequences were amplified from cDNA with the immunoSEQ multiplex PCR, producing 87-bp fragments spanning the CDR3 region. Sequencing of the amplicons was done on the Illumina HiSeq platform. The original methods were these. PCR bias was computationally corrected using synthetic template baselines, reads within Hamming distance 2 were collapsed, and singletons that could not be merged were discarded. By aligning reads against IMGT, V, D and J genes, CDR3 length, and insertions or deletions at six rearrangement sites were assigned. Clonotype counts were normalized to sorted cell number within each subset before computing true diversity and Gini coefficients with the tcR R package. Repertoire sharing was quantified using the overlap coefficient calculated on TCRB nucleotide sequences. As a proxy for the pre-selection repertoire, out-of-frame TCRB sequences from naive cells were analyzed. Drawn from immuneACCESS, this table holds only the in-frame rearrangements with V and J called that TCRdb kept. Clones are partly lost; checked studies trace under half to an unresolved V gene and leave the rest unexplained. That table supplies the V and J calls and clone size; D and trimming were determined from the DNA. The sample table records fewer than 500,000 clones; about 15% of these occur just once. The biggest ten clones account for 0.03% to 0.04% of the sample.

The chain is encoded by TRBV29-1 joined to TRBJ2-3; TRBD1 matches 8 bases in the middle. Sequenced material: naive CD4+ T cells from blood. According to the study, the label for this sample's cell subset or site signals: true naive CD4+ T cells. The TCR comes from a man under 40 in good health. For the CDR3, the sequence is CSVSQGAKDTQYF. The DNA sequence is as follows: TGCAGCGTTAGTCAGGGGGCTAAAGATACGCAGTATTTT.